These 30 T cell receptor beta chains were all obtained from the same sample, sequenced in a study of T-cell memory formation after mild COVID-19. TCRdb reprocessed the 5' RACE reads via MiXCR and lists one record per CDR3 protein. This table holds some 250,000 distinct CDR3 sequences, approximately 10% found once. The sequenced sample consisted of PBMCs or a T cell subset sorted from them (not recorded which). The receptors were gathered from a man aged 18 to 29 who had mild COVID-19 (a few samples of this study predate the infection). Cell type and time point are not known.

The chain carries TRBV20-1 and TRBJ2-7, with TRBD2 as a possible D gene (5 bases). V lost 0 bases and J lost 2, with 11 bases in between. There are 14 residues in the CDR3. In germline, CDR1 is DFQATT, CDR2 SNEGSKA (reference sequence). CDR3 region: CSARDLGSAYEQYV. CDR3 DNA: TGCAGTGCTAGAGATCTGGGGAGTGCCTACGAGCAGTACGTC.

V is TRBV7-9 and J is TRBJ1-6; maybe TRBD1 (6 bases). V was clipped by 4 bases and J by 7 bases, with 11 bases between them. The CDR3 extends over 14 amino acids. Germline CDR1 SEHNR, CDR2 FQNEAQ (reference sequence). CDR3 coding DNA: TGTGCCAGCAGCTGGACAGAGTCCAATTCACCCCTCCACTTT. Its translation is CASSWTESNSPLHF.

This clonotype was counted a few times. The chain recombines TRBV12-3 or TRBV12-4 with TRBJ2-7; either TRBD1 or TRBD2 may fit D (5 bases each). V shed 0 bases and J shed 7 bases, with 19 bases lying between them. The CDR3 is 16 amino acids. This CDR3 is CASSLAVGQGVREQYF. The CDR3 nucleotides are TGTGCCAGCAGTTTAGCGGTGGGGCAGGGAGTGAGGGAGCAGTACTTC.

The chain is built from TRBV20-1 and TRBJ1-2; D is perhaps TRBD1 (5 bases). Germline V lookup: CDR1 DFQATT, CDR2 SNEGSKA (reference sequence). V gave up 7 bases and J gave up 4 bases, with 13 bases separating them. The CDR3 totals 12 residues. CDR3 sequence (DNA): TGCAGTGTCCTTCCGGGGACCTATGGCTACACCTTC. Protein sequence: CSVLPGTYGYTF.

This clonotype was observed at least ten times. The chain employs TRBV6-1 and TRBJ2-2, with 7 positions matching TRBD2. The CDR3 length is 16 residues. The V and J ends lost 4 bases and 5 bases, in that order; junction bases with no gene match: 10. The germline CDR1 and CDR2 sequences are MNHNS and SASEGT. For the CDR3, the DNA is TGTGCCAGCAGTGTGTGGCAGGGAGGGGTGACCGGGGAGCTGTTTTTT. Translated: CASSVWQGGVTGELFF.

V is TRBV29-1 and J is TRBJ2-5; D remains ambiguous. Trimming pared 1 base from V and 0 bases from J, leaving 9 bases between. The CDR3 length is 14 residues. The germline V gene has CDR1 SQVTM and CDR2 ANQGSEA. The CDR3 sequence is CSVEGLANQETQYF. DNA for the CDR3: TGCAGCGTTGAAGGTCTGGCAAACCAAGAGACCCAGTACTTC.

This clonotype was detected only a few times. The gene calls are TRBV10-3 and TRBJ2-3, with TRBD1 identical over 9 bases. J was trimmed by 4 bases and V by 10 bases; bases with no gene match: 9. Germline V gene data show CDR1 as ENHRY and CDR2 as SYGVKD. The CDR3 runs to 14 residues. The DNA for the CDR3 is TGTGCCACAGGGACAGGGAAGGAGTCAGATACGCAGTATTTT. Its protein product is CATGTGKESDTQYF.

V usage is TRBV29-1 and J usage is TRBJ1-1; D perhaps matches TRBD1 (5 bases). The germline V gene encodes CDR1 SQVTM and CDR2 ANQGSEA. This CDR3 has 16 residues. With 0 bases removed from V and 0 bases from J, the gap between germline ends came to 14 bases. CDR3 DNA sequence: TGCAGCGTTGAAGATCGGGGAAAGGGGTTGAACACTGAAGCTTTCTTT. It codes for CSVEDRGKGLNTEAFF. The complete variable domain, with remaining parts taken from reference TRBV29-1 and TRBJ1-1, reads SAVISQKPSRDICQRGTSLTIQCQVDSQVTMMFWYRQQPGQSLTLIATANQGSEATYESGFVIDKFPISRPNLTFSTLTVSNMSPEDSSIYLCSVEDRGKGLNTEAFFGQGTRLTVV.

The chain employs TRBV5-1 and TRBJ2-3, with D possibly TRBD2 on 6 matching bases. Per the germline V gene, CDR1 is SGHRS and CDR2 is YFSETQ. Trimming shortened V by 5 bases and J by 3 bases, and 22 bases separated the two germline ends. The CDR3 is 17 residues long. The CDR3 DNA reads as TGCGCCAGCAGATTCCTATCGACACCCCGGGGGACAGATACGCAGTATTTT. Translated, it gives CASRFLSTPRGTDTQYF. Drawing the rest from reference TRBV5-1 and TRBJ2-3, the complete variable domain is KAGVTQTPRYLIKTRGQQVTLSCSPISGHRSVSWYQQTPGQGLQFLFEYFSETQRNKGNFPGRFSGRQFSNSRSEMNVSTLELGDSALYLCASRFLSTPRGTDTQYFGPGTRLTVL.

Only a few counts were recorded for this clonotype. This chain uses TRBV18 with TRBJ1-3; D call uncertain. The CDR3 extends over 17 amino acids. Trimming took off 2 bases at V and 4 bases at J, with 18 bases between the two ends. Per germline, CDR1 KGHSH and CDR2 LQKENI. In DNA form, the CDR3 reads TGTGCCAGCTCACCAATCGATCACGGGGTATCGGGAAACACCATATATTTT. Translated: CASSPIDHGVSGNTIYF.

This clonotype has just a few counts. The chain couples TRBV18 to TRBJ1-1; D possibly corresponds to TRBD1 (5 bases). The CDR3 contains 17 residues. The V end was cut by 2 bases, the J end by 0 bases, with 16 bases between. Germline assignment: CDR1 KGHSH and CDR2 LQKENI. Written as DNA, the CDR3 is TGTGCCAGCTCACCAGGCCAGGGCGGGATACTGAACACTGAAGCTTTCTTT. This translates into CASSPGQGGILNTEAFF.

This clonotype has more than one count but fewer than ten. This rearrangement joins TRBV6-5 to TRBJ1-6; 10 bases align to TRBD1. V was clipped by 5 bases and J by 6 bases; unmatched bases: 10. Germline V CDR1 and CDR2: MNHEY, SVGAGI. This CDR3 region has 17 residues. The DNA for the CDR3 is TGTGCCAGCAGTGCTCGTCACCGGGACAGGGGTAATTCACCCCTCCACTTT. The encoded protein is CASSARHRDRGNSPLHF.

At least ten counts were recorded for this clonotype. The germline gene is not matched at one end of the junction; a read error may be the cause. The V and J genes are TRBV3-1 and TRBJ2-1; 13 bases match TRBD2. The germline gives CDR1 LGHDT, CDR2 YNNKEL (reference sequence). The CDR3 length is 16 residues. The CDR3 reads CASNQLAGGPGGEQFF. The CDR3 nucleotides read TGTGCCAGCAACCAACTAGCGGGGGGGCCGGGTGGTGAGCAGTTCTTC.

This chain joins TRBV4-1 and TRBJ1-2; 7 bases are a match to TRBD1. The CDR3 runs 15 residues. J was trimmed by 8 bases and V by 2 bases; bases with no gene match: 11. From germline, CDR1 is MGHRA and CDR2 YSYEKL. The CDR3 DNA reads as TGCGCCAGCAGCCAACTCGGAGGGAGGGGGCTCGGCTACACCTTC. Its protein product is CASSQLGGRGLGYTF.

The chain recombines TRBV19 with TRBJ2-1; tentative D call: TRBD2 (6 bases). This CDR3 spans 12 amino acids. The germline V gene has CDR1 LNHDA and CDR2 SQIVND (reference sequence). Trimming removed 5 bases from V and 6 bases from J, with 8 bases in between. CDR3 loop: CASSGGVNEQFF. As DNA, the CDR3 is TGTGCCAGTAGTGGAGGGGTCAATGAGCAGTTCTTC. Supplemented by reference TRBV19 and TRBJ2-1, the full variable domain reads DGGITQSPKYLFRKEGQNVTLSCEQNLNHDAMYWYRQDPGQGLRLIYYSQIVNDFQKGDIAEGYSVSREKKESFPLTVTSAQKNPTAFYLCASSGGVNEQFFGPGTRLTVL.

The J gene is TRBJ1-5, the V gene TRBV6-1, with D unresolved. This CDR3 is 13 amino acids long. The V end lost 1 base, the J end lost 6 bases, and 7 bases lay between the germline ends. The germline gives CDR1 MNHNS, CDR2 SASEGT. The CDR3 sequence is CASSEVPGQPQHF. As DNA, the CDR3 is TGTGCCAGCAGTGAAGTTCCGGGTCAGCCCCAGCATTTT.

The CDR3 DNA sequence: TGTGCCAGCAGCTTAGGGCCAGCCATTATCCCTCCCTCTAAGGGCTACACCTTC. Encoded protein: CASSLGPAIIPPSKGYTF. J is TRBJ1-2 and V is TRBV7-2; D is undetermined. From germline, CDR1 is SGHTA and CDR2 FQGNSA. The CDR3 consists of 18 residues. Trimming cost V 1 base and J 8 bases, with 26 bases left between them. The full variable domain, with the rest looked up from reference TRBV7-2 and TRBJ1-2, is GAGVSQSPSNKVTEKGKDVELRCDPISGHTALYWYRQSLGQGLEFLIYFQGNSAPDKSGLPSDRFSAERTGGSVSTLTIQRTQQEDSAVYLCASSLGPAIIPPSKGYTFGSGTRLTVV.

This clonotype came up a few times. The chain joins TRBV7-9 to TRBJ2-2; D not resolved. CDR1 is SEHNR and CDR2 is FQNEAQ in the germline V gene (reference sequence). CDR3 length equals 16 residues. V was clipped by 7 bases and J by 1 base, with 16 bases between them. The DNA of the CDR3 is TGTGCCAGCACCCCGCGTAGGCAGAAGAACACCGGGGAGCTGTTTTTT. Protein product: CASTPRRQKNTGELFF.

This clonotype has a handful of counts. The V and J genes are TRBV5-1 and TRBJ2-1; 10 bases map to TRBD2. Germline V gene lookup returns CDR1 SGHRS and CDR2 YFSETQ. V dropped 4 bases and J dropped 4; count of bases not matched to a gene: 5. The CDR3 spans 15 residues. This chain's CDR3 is CASSPVAGGYNEQFF. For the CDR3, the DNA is TGCGCCAGCAGCCCTGTAGCGGGGGGTTACAATGAGCAGTTCTTC.

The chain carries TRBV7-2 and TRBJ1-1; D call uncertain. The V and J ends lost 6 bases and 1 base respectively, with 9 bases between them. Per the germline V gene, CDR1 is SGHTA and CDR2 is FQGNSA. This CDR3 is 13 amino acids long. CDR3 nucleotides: TGTGCCAGCAGACGGGATCCGAACACTGAAGCTTTCTTT. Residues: CASRRDPNTEAFF.

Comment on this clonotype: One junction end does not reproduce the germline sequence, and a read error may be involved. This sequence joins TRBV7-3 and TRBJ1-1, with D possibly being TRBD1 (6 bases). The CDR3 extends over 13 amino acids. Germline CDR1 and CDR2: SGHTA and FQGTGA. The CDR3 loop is CASSSGQNTEDFF. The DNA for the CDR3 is TGTGCCAGCAGCTCCGGACAGAACACTGAAGATTTCTTT.

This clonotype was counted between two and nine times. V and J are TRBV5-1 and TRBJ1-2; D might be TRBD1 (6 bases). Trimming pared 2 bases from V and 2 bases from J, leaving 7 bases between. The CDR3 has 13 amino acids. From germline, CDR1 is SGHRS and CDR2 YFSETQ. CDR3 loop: CASSFGQNYGYTF. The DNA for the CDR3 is TGCGCCAGCAGCTTTGGACAGAACTATGGCTACACCTTC.

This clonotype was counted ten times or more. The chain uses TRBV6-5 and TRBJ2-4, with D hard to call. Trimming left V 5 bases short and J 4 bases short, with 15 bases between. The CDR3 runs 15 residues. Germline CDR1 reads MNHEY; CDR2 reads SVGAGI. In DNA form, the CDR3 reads TGTGCCAGCAGTCCCCGGGCCACCGGGAAAAACATTCAGTACTTC. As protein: CASSPRATGKNIQYF.

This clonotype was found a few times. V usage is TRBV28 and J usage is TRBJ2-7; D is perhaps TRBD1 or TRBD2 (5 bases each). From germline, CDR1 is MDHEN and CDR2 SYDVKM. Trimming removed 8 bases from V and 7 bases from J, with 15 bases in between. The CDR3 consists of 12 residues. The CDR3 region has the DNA TGTGCCAGCCCGGGGCCACCTCATGAGCAGTACGTC. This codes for CASPGPPHEQYV.

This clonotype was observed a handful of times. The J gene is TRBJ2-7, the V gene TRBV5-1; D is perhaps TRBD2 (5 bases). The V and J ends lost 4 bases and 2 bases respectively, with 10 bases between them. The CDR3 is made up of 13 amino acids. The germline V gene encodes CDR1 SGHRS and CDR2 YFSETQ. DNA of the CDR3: TGCGCCAGCAGCCCGGAGGATCCCTACGAGCAGTACTTC. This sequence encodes CASSPEDPYEQYF. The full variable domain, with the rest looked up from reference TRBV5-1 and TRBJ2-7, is KAGVTQTPRYLIKTRGQQVTLSCSPISGHRSVSWYQQTPGQGLQFLFEYFSETQRNKGNFPGRFSGRQFSNSRSEMNVSTLELGDSALYLCASSPEDPYEQYFGPGTRLTVT.

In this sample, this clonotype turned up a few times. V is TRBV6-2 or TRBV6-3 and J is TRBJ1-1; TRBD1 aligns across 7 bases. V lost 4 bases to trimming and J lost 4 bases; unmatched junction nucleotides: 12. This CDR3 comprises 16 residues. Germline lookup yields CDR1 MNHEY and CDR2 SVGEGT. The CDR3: CASSFSATTGPTEAFF. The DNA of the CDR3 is TGTGCCAGCAGTTTCTCGGCGACGACAGGGCCCACTGAAGCTTTCTTT.

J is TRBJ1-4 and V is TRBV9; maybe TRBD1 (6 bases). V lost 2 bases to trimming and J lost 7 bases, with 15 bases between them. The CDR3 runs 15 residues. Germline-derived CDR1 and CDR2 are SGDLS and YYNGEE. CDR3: CASSVSGTIGEKLFF. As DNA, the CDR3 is TGTGCCAGCAGCGTCTCCGGGACAATTGGTGAAAAACTGTTTTTT. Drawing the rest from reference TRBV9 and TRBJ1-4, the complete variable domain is DSGVTQTPKHLITATGQRVTLRCSPRSGDLSVYWYQQSLDQGLQFLIQYYNGEERAKGNILERFSAQQFPDLHSELNLSSLELGDSALYFCASSVSGTIGEKLFFGSGTQLSVL.

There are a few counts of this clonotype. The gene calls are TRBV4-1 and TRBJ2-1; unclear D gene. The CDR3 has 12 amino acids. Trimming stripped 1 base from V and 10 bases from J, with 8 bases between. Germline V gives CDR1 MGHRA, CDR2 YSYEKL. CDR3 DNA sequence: TGCGCCAGCAGCCAAGGTGCCCCCGAGCAGTTCTTC. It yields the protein CASSQGAPEQFF.

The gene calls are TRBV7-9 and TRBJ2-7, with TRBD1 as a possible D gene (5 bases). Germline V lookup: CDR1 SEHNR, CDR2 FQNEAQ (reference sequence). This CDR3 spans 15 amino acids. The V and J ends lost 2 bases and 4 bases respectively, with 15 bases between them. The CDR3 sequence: CASSLQGIPGYEQYF. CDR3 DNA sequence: TGTGCCAGCAGCTTACAGGGAATACCTGGGTACGAGCAGTACTTC.

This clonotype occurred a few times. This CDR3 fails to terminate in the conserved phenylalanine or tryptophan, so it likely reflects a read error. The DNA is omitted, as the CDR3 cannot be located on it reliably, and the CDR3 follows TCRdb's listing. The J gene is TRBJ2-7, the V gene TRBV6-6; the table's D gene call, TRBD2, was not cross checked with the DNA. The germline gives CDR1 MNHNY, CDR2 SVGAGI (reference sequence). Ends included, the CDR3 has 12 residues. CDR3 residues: CASSTPMTVPQL.